Included here is one T cell receptor beta chain sequence, with context. A read error may produce the germline difference seen at one junction end. The CDR3 has 16 residues. Germline V gene lookup returns CDR1 MGHRA and CDR2 YSYEKL. This specimen belongs to a study of tumor and adjacent non-tumor tissue in lung cancer. Study summary: There were 11 to 12 adenocarcinoma, a couple of squamous cell carcinoma and 1 small cell lung cancer cases.

This sample's RNA came from whole unsorted tissue. This non-tumor lung sample came from over 3 cm beyond the tumor edge. A modified ARM-PCR protocol with three rounds of nested PCR amplified TCRbeta. Via MiXCR, TCRdb re-called the multiplex PCR reads, giving one row per CDR3 protein. This table holds 70,000 to 90,000 distinct CDR3 sequences, under 70% found once. Sequences were obtained from distant non-tumor lung tissue. The chain links TRBV4-1 to TRBJ1-1; D is unclear. The TCR sequence derives from a woman aged 50 to 60 with non-small cell lung cancer. CDR3 amino acids: CASSQDVYTVGTEALF. The CDR3 bases are TGCGCCAGCAGCCAAGATGTCTACACGGTCGGCACTGAAGCTTTATTT.